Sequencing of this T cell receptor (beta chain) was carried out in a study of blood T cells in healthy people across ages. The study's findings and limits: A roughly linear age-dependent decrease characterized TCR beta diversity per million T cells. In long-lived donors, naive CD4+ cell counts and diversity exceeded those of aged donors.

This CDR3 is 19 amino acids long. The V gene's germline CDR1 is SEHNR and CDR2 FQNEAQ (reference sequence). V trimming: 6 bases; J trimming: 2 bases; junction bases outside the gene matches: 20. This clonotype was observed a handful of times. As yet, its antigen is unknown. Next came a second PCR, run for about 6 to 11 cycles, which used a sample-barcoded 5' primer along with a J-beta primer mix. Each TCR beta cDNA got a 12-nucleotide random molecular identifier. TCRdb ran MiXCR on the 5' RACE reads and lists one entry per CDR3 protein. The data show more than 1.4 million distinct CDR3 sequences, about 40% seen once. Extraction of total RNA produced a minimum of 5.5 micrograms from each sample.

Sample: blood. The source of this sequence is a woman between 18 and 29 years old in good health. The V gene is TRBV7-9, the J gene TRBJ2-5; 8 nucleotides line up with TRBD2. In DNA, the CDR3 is TGTGCCAGCAGAGGTTATAGGAACGGAGGCGGGGGGAAACAAGAGACCCAGTACTTC. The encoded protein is CASRGYRNGGGGKQETQYF.